One sample yielded the 5 T cell receptor beta chains listed below, sequenced in a study of blood T cell repertoires in COVID-19. Sequencing was performed with immunoSEQ multiplex PCR; in TCRdb, only in-frame clones are kept and a portion is missing. The sample has about 140,000 clones, approximately 91% seen once; the top ten hold approximately 2%. Input material: peripheral blood. The receptors come from a man aged 65 to 85 with acute or convalescent COVID-19.

This chain uses TRBV5-5 with TRBJ1-2; possibly TRBD1 for D (6 bases). Looked up from germline, CDR1 is SGHKS and CDR2 is YYEKEE (reference sequence). CDR3 length: 14 residues. V gave up 1 base and J gave up 6 bases, with 13 bases separating them. In DNA form, the CDR3 reads TGTGCCAGCAGCTTGTTACAGGGAAAGGATGGCTACACCTTC. Amino acids: CASSLLQGKDGYTF.

J is TRBJ1-1 and V is TRBV7-9, with 9 bases that match TRBD1. V lost 7 bases and J lost 5; bases outside the gene matches: 11. This CDR3 is built from 15 residues. The germline CDR1 and CDR2 sequences are SEHNR and FQNEAQ (reference sequence). This CDR3 is CASTLQGAGLTEAFF. The DNA for the CDR3 is TGTGCCAGCACCCTACAGGGGGCAGGTCTGACTGAAGCTTTCTTT.

The rearrangement joins TRBV10-1 to TRBJ1-1, with a weak D call TRBD1 (5 bases). This CDR3 spans 13 amino acids. Per the germline V gene, CDR1 is WNHNN and CDR2 is SYGVQD (reference sequence). V dropped 5 bases and J dropped 2 bases, with 9 bases sitting between them. The CDR3 loop reads CASSLDINTEAFF. CDR3 coding DNA: TGCGCCAGCAGTTTGGACATAAACACTGAAGCTTTCTTT.

This sequence joins TRBV5-5 and TRBJ2-6; D not certain. The CDR3 spans 15 residues. Trimming took off 0 bases at V and 1 base at J, with 5 bases between the two ends. Germline CDR1 SGHKS, CDR2 YYEKEE (reference sequence). CDR3 sequence (DNA): TGTGCCAGCAGCTTGGCCATGTCTGGGGCCAACGTCCTGACTTTC. It is translated as CASSLAMSGANVLTF.

Note on this clone: Other DNA sequences in the same sample also yield this CDR3. The rearrangement uses TRBV6-5 and TRBJ2-6, with TRBD1 as a possible D gene (5 bases). Trimming took 4 bases from V and 0 from J, leaving 7 bases between them. CDR1 is MNHEY and CDR2 is SVGAGI in the germline V gene. The CDR3 totals 15 residues. The CDR3 here is CASSSQGSGANVLTF. CDR3 DNA: TGTGCCAGCAGTTCGCAGGGCTCTGGGGCCAACGTCCTGACTTTC.